This T cell receptor (beta chain) is drawn from a study of T cells in Graves' hyperthyroidism and ophthalmopathy (dated by TCRdb to about 2019). For the wider study: Peripheral blood samples were taken at initial diagnosis, before any treatment was given. TCR V-J signatures able to tell the groups apart were searched for in a discovery cohort of about a hundred patients, of whom over 40 had Graves' ophthalmopathy and about 60 had stable Graves' hyperthyroidism. An independent validation cohort of around 19 hyperthyroidism patients and roughly 16 patients who later progressed to ophthalmopathy tested prospective prediction of ophthalmopathy. The 100 or so discovery patients were randomly split 7:3 into training and test sets. Thyroid tissue and blood T-cell repertoires from six Graves' hyperthyroidism patients were also compared in the study. Once sampling was done, hyperthyroidism patients were given methimazole at a starting dose of 30 mg daily, whereas ophthalmopathy patients were given high-dose intravenous methylprednisolone. According to the paper, TCR Vbeta CDR3 sequencing was carried out on some 130 peripheral blood samples, which came from fewer than 50 ophthalmopathy, under 85 hyperthyroidism and about 17 progressor patients. The paper as a whole reports these results and caveats: Most expanded thyroid clonotypes (frequency above 0.001) were also detected in blood, suggesting blood repertoires may reflect thyroid immune responses. No statistical method was used to set the sample size in advance, and investigators knew the group allocation. In validation, the model predicted progression to ophthalmopathy with approximately 70% sensitivity and roughly 75% specificity, a median of approximately 6.7 months before onset. A model built on a 13 V-J signature distinguished ophthalmopathy from stable hyperthyroidism, reaching about 88% sensitivity and 81.08% specificity in cross-validation and 80%/75% in testing.

The TCR beta CDR3 regions were amplified from RNA transcripts. The first round of RT-PCR for the TCR CDR3 was performed with the HTBI primer set and the Qiagen OneStep RT-PCR kit. The libraries were constructed in a second round of multiplex PCR and then size-selected and purified. Paired-end sequencing of the libraries was performed with 100 bp reads on an Illumina HiSeq2000. As for the authors' bioinformatics: SOAPnuke was used to process the raw data, with reads discarded if the reads contained adapters or uncalled bases, had a mean Phred below 15, or lacked an exact constant-primer or identifier match. High-quality paired reads were merged with COPE v1.2.5, and unique nucleotide sequences were defined as clonotypes. MiTCR v1.1 was used to align clonotypes to the IMGT TRBV, TRBD and TRBJ reference segments. Only V-J combinations with frequency above 0.0001, covering roughly 99% of repertoires, were analysed. The TCS score was defined as the ratio of F50 (clonal expansion) to E x V (chaos), calculated using BLOSUM62-based TCRdist between CDR3 peptides within each V-J. Welch's t-statistics and random forest reduced fewer than 550 V-J features to 13, which were used in a naive Bayes classifier (R e1071). TCRdb applied fastp at Q25 and MiXCR to the public reads, then kept only in-frame beta chains. Rows matching on CDR3 protein sequence are summarized as one entry with the most common DNA and genes. The V and J calls reflect TCRdb's pipeline rather than the authors' work. Across this sample there are 300,000 to 400,000 distinct CDR3 sequences, with around 14% seen only once. The ten largest clones represent around 10% of the sample.

Stable Graves' hyperthyroidism was defined as the absence of progression to ophthalmopathy over 18 months of follow-up. The hyperthyroidism patients were between 18 and 65 years old and newly diagnosed, with a disease duration of less than 2 months. Patients with uncontrolled infections, other autoimmune diseases, pregnancy or lactation were excluded. Diagnoses relied on clinical symptoms, serum thyroxine and TRAb, thyroid ultrasound and orbital computed tomography. PBMCs were separated from 10 ml of fresh peripheral blood using Ficoll-Paque density gradient centrifugation. Total RNA was extracted using Trizol reagent, and RNA quality was assessed on an Agilent 2100 Bioanalyzer. This clonotype was counted at least ten times. It lacks a known antigen. No much larger clone is present one base from it, and per-base qualities are unavailable. The CDR3 runs 15 residues from the cysteine to the phenylalanine. The sequence is cut down to CDR3 DNA, 45 bases in frame from base 1. V loses 4 bases at its end and J loses 6 bases; junction bases beyond the gene matches: 7. CDR1 and CDR2 (MNHEY, SMNVEV) derive from the germline V gene (reference sequence).

The TCR was taken from an older woman with Graves' hyperthyroidism. Input material: blood. This sequence uses TRBV27 and TRBJ1-5, and 9 junctional nucleotides match TRBD1. The DNA sequence is as follows: TGTGCCAGCAGTTCTGGACAGGGGCAGTTTCAGCCCCAGCATTTT. It is translated as CASSSGQGQFQPQHF.